The source of this T cell receptor (beta chain) is a study of cytotoxic CD8 clonotypes in ibrutinib-treated CLL. The wider study: Of the patients, over ten were relapsed/refractory, about 15 treatment-naive and 17 to 18 IGHV unmutated. After treatment lasting a median approximately eleven months, range 6 to 36, response samples were collected.

Study results and caveats: Clonality was elevated at ibrutinib response and had returned toward baseline at progression.

On this clone itself: Its specificity is not known.

Germline assignment: CDR1 SGHVS and CDR2 FQNEAQ. V lost 3 bases and J lost 3; bases outside the gene matches: 2. The CDR3 is 14 amino acids. Sequenced by immunoSEQ multiplex PCR; TCRdb stores in-frame clones only, minus some. The profile shows 250,000 or so clones, roughly 70% of them singletons. V usage is TRBV7-8 and J usage is TRBJ2-5; 9 positions agree with TRBD1. The origin of this receptor is a human donor with chronic lymphocytic leukemia. The specimen was PBMCs, collected after 24 months of ibrutinib treatment. CDR3 loop: CASSLGQGEETQYF. CDR3 bases: TGTGCCAGCAGCTTGGGACAGGGTGAAGAGACCCAGTACTTC.